Each of the 21 T cell receptor beta chains below was sequenced from the same sample in a study of cytomegalovirus exposure and HLA in healthy donors. PCR primers comprised 60 Vbeta and 13 Jbeta primers. The protocol was immunoSEQ multiplex PCR, while the TCRdb copy is restricted to in-frame clones and leaves out a portion. The profile shows 150,000 to 200,000 clones, 78% of them singletons. The sequenced sample consisted of PBMCs. These receptor sequences come from a woman between 25 and 40 years old in good health and CMV-seropositive.

The rearrangement uses TRBV15 and TRBJ2-7; TRBD2 aligns across 11 bases. The CDR3 is made up of 16 amino acids. The V and J ends lost 0 bases and 4 bases, in that order; junction bases with no gene match: 5. CDR1 LNHNV and CDR2 YYDKDF come from the germline V gene (reference sequence). The CDR3 here is CATSRDTASGRYEQYF. In DNA form, the CDR3 reads TGTGCCACCAGCAGAGATACGGCTAGCGGGAGGTACGAGCAGTACTTC.

The chain employs TRBV14 and TRBJ2-1; 8 bases are a match to TRBD2. The ends lost 1 base at V and 3 bases at J; junction bases unmatched: 2. Germline CDR1 reads SGHDN; CDR2 reads FVKESK. CDR3 length: 15 amino acids. The CDR3 reads CASSQGLAIYNEQFF. The CDR3 DNA reads as TGTGCCAGCAGCCAAGGACTAGCGATCTACAATGAGCAGTTCTTC.

The rearrangement links TRBV28 to TRBJ2-5; 14 nucleotides match TRBD2. The DNA end is a closer match to TRBJ2-7, so the J assignment may be wrong. The CDR3 extends over 14 amino acids. CDR1 is MDHEN, CDR2 SYDVKM, per germline. CDR3 in DNA: TGTGCCAGCACCCGGACTAGCGGGGGGTACGAGCAGTACTTC. Translating gives CASTRTSGGYEQYF.

This clone has more than one count but fewer than ten. The genes are TRBV10-2 and TRBJ2-2; 10 nucleotides agree with TRBD2. V shed 4 bases and J 8 bases; nucleotides not matched to a gene: 7. Germline CDR1 reads WSHSY; CDR2 reads SAAADI. The CDR3 is 15 amino acids. The CDR3 DNA reads as TGCGCCAGCAGTGTCCTAGCGGGAGCGGTAGGGGAGCTGTTTTTT. Translated: CASSVLAGAVGELFF.

The chain combines TRBV12-5 with TRBJ2-3; maybe TRBD2 (6 bases). The CDR3 totals 14 residues. CDR1 LGHNT and CDR2 FRNRAP come from the germline V gene. The ends were cut back, 2 bases at V and 9 bases at J, with 15 bases in the middle. CDR3 loop: CASGLTSRAGTQYF. The CDR3 coding sequence is TGTGCTAGTGGTTTGACCTCCAGGGCGGGGACGCAGTATTTT.

The chain uses TRBV5-1 and TRBJ1-2; D is uncertain. CDR3 length: 14 residues. Looked up from germline, CDR1 is SGHRS and CDR2 is YFSETQ. Between the trimmed V and J ends, which lost 0 bases and 13 bases, there was a span of 19 bases. The CDR3, as DNA: TGCGCCAGCAGCTTGGAAGTACAGTATATGGCTGTCACCTTC. Protein sequence: CASSLEVQYMAVTF.

This chain uses TRBV4-3 with TRBJ1-4; 7 bases line up with TRBD1. Germline V lookup: CDR1 LGHNA, CDR2 YSLEER. The CDR3 consists of 17 residues. The V segment lost 1 base and the J segment 6 bases; nucleotides outside the gene matches: 11. DNA of the CDR3: TGCGCCAGCAGCCAAGCTACCTGGGGGACAGCTGATGAAAAACTGTTTTTT. This gives the protein CASSQATWGTADEKLFF.

This clone was observed a few times. V usage is TRBV5-6 and J usage is TRBJ1-1, with D possibly being TRBD1 (5 bases). Germline CDR1 is SGHDT and CDR2 is YYEEEE. Between the trimmed V and J ends, which lost 6 bases and 1 base, there was a span of 13 bases. The CDR3 is made up of 14 amino acids. CDR3 in DNA: TGTGCCAGCATCGCTCAGGGAGGGAACACTGAAGCTTTCTTT. This sequence encodes CASIAQGGNTEAFF.

This clone was seen once. The V call is TRBV19, the J call TRBJ1-4; 10 positions agree with TRBD1. Germline V gene lookup returns CDR1 LNHDA and CDR2 SQIVND (reference sequence). The CDR3 spans 14 residues. Unmatched junction bases numbered 6, after V lost 7 bases and J lost 7 bases. The CDR3 sequence: CASTSTGGPEKLFF. The CDR3 bases are TGTGCCAGTACTTCGACAGGGGGCCCTGAAAAACTGTTTTTT.

This clone was recorded once. The chain recombines TRBV4-1 with TRBJ1-3, with D uncertain. The CDR3 has 16 amino acids. Germline lookup yields CDR1 MGHRA and CDR2 YSYEKL. The V and J ends lost 1 base and 0 bases respectively, with 10 bases between them. CDR3 nucleotide sequence: TGCGCCAGCAGCCAAGCCCTTATCAGCTCTGGAAACACCATATATTTT. Amino acid sequence: CASSQALISSGNTIYF.

Here the CDR3 reads CASSQGSWAGGIGYTF. As DNA, the CDR3 is TGCGCCAGCAGCCAAGGCTCTTGGGCAGGGGGGATTGGCTACACCTTC. This chain links TRBV4-3 with TRBJ1-2; TRBD1 agrees at 7 bases. This CDR3 has 16 amino acids. Germline CDR1 LGHNA, CDR2 YSLEER. V trimming: 1 base; J trimming: 7 bases; junction bases outside the gene matches: 12.

CDR3 sequence: CASSGGQGIQAQYF. As DNA, the CDR3 is TGTGCCAGCAGCGGGGGACAGGGAATACAGGCCCAGTACTTC. This chain connects TRBV9 to TRBJ2-5; 9 nucleotides line up with TRBD1. V lost 3 bases to trimming and J lost 9 bases; unmatched junction nucleotides: 9. This CDR3 comprises 14 residues. Germline values: CDR1 SGDLS, CDR2 YYNGEE.

V is TRBV27 and J is TRBJ1-2; TRBD1 aligns across 9 bases. V shed 5 bases and J 5 bases; nucleotides not matched to a gene: 9. The CDR3 sequence is 15 residues long. The germline gives CDR1 MNHEY, CDR2 SMNVEV (reference sequence). CDR3 protein: CASSVGTGKRYGYTF. The CDR3 region has the DNA TGTGCCAGCAGTGTAGGGACAGGGAAGAGGTATGGCTACACCTTC.

This clone was observed a few times. This sample includes further DNA sequences coding for the same CDR3. The rearrangement links TRBV5-6 to TRBJ2-1; no clear D. In germline, CDR1 is SGHDT, CDR2 YYEEEE. The CDR3 totals 13 residues. Between the trimmed V and J ends, which lost 0 bases and 4 bases, there was a span of 5 bases. The CDR3 here is CASSLDRYNEQFF. DNA of the CDR3: TGTGCCAGCAGCTTGGACAGATACAATGAGCAGTTCTTC.

The V and J genes are TRBV6-6 and TRBJ1-3; 8 bases are shared with TRBD1. Germline values: CDR1 MNHNY, CDR2 SVGAGI (reference sequence). The CDR3 runs 15 residues. The V gene end was trimmed by 2 bases and the J gene end by 4 bases; junction bases not matched to a gene: 4. This CDR3 is CASSYPRQGGNTIYF. The DNA for the CDR3 is TGTGCCAGCAGTTACCCGAGACAGGGGGGAAACACCATATATTTT.

The gene calls are TRBV15 and TRBJ2-5; TRBD1 is a possible D gene (5 bases). Germline V gives CDR1 LNHNV, CDR2 YYDKDF (reference sequence). Trimming left V 1 base short and J 10 bases short, with 10 bases between. The CDR3 totals 12 residues. CDR3 coding DNA: TGTGCCACCAGCAGAGGGCAAGGGGACCAGTACTTC. Amino acid sequence: CATSRGQGDQYF.

This clone was seen once. The rearrangement links TRBV29-1 to TRBJ2-2, with 7 bases that match TRBD2. The V gene's germline CDR1 is SQVTM and CDR2 ANQGSEA. V shed 1 base, J shed 0 bases, and the junction held 11 bases outside the gene matches. CDR3 size: 18 residues. CDR3 protein: CSVEGRRWEGSNTGELFF. DNA for the CDR3: TGCAGCGTTGAAGGTCGGAGGTGGGAGGGATCGAACACCGGGGAGCTGTTTTTT.

The V and J genes are TRBV19 and TRBJ2-7; D perhaps matches TRBD1 (6 bases). Per the germline V gene, CDR1 is LNHDA and CDR2 is SQIVND (reference sequence). This CDR3 comprises 14 residues. The germline V and J ends were trimmed by 7 bases and 3 bases, with 16 bases remaining between them. The CDR3 DNA reads as TGTGCCAGTAAGGGGGACGGCCGGGACTACGAGCAGTACTTC. Its protein is CASKGDGRDYEQYF.

This chain links TRBV9 with TRBJ2-1, with 8 bases aligning to TRBD2. CDR3 length: 20 amino acids. V was pared by 3 bases and J by 0 bases, with 17 bases of the junction left unmatched. The V gene's germline CDR1 is SGDLS and CDR2 YYNGEE. As DNA, the CDR3 is TGTGCCAGCAGCGCACCCGGTTTGCGGGGGGCCGCGATCTCCTACAATGAGCAGTTCTTC. Translated: CASSAPGLRGAAISYNEQFF. Full variable domain (outside the CDR3, taken from reference TRBV9 and TRBJ2-1): DSGVTQTPKHLITATGQRVTLRCSPRSGDLSVYWYQQSLDQGLQFLIQYYNGEERAKGNILERFSAQQFPDLHSELNLSSLELGDSALYFCASSAPGLRGAAISYNEQFFGPGTRLTVL.

There are a few counts of this clone. The junction departs from the called germline gene at one end, perhaps through a read error. The chain joins TRBV2 to TRBJ1-1, with D possibly being TRBD1 (5 bases). In germline, CDR1 is SNHLY, CDR2 FYNNEI. This CDR3 comprises 16 residues. The CDR3 here is CASTSGRVIMNTESFF. The CDR3 region has the DNA TGTGCCAGCACATCAGGGAGGGTCATAATGAACACTGAATCTTTCTTT.

This chain uses TRBV5-4 with TRBJ2-2; D gene unclear. V lost 1 base to trimming and J lost 7 bases, with 5 bases between them. This CDR3 is built from 12 residues. CDR1 and CDR2 from the germline V gene are SGHNT and YYREEE (reference sequence). The CDR3 bases are TGTGCCAGCAGCTTGAGGAGCGGGGAGCTGTTTTTT. Amino acid sequence: CASSLRSGELFF. Supplemented by reference TRBV5-4 and TRBJ2-2, the full variable domain reads ETGVTQSPTHLIKTRGQQVTLRCSSQSGHNTVSWYQQALGQGPQFIFQYYREEENGRGNFPPRFSGLQFPNYSSELNVNALELDDSALYLCASSLRSGELFFGEGSRLTVL.